The present T cell receptor beta chain was sequenced within a study of shared clonotypes between healthy human individuals. Unsorted PBMC DNA underwent sequencing on ten immunoSEQ deep assay plates. The data were produced by immunoSEQ multiplex PCR, yet TCRdb's version contains in-frame clones alone and is incomplete. The sample has hundreds of thousands of clones; about 74% are singletons. This CDR3 comprises 14 residues. The J segment lost 1 base and the V segment lost 4 bases, leaving 4 bases of the junction unmatched. Germline V gene sequence: CDR1 SGHDT, CDR2 YYEEEE. This sequence originates from a woman in her 40s in good health. Some clones in this sample may be carry-over from other donors' samples. The sample was PBMCs. The V gene is TRBV5-6, the J gene TRBJ2-5, with 7 nucleotides matching TRBD1. The CDR3 protein is CASSQGQIQETQYF. The DNA of the CDR3 is TGTGCCAGCAGCCAGGGACAGATCCAAGAGACCCAGTACTTC.